This T cell receptor beta chain was documented in a study of blood T cells in healthy people across ages. With respect to this clonotype: What it binds is unknown. At one end the junction does not follow the germline gene, possibly because of a read error.

The CDR3 sequence is 16 residues long. The V gene's germline CDR1 is MNHEY and CDR2 SVGAGI. Isolation recovered at least 7 million PBMCs from every sample. Broader study findings: Any conclusive comparison of naive versus antigen-experienced cells was prevented by using unsorted PBMCs. Estimated diversity that came from one million T cells was considered an underestimate.

A second PCR of 7 to 11 cycles used a sample-barcoded 5' primer and a J-beta primer mix. TCRdb called the 5' RACE reads again in MiXCR, with one record for every CDR3 protein. Altogether roughly 830,000 distinct CDR3 sequences are present, 62% being singletons, with the ten largest covering 25% to 35%. V is TRBV6-5 and J is TRBJ2-1; the D gene is possibly TRBD1 (6 bases). The J call may be incorrect, as the DNA end agrees better with TRBJ2-7. This TCR derives from a man younger than 45 in good health. Sequenced material: blood. This chain's CDR3 is CASSYRDTSLSSEQYF. The CDR3 nucleotides read TGTGCCAGCAGTTACCGGGACACCAGTTTGTCCTCCGAGCAGTACTTC.